This T cell receptor beta chain was captured in a study of neurological immune-mediated disorders. Study findings and constraints: Phylogenetic grouping assigned the repertoires of 18 of 34 multiple sclerosis patients to a single related-CDR3 cluster, representing a possible signature.

The CDR3 runs to 16 residues. Germline loops: CDR1 MNHEY, CDR2 SVGAGI. Trimming removed 0 bases from V and 0 bases from J, with 9 bases in between. This clonotype showed up many times. Antigen: not known. Time point described: longitudinal time-point 1 (baseline). A single run covered 15-18 subjects with over 200 million TCR-beta sequences. TCRdb analysed the 5' RACE reads with MiXCR anew, one entry per CDR3 protein. The sample has 35,000 or so distinct CDR3 sequences; 3.2% are singletons. The receptor was isolated from a woman aged 55-69 years with multiple sclerosis. Source material: PBMCs. This rearrangement joins TRBV6-5 to TRBJ1-3, with unresolved D. CDR3 in DNA: TGTGCCAGCAGTTACTCCCAGGCCGACTCTGGAAACACCATATATTTT. This sequence encodes CASSYSQADSGNTIYF.